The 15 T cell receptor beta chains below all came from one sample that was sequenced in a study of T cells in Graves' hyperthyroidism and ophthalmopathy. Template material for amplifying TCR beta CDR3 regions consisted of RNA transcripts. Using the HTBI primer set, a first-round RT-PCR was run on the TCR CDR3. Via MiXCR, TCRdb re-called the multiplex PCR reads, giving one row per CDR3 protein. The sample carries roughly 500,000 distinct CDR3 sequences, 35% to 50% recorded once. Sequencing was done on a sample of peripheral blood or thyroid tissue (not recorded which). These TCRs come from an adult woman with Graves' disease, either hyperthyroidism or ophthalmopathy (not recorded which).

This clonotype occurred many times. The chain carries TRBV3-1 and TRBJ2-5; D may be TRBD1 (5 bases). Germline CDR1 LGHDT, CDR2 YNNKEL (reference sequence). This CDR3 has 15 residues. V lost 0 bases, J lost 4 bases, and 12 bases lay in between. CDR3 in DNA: TGTGCCAGCAGCCAAGATCGATTAGGGGTAGAGACCCAGTACTTC. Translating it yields CASSQDRLGVETQYF.

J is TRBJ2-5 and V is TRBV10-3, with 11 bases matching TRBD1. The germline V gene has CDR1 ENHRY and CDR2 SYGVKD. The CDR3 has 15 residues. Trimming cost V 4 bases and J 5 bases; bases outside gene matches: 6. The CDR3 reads CAISGGQGVQETQYF. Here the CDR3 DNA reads TGTGCCATCAGTGGGGGACAGGGGGTCCAGGAGACCCAGTACTTC.

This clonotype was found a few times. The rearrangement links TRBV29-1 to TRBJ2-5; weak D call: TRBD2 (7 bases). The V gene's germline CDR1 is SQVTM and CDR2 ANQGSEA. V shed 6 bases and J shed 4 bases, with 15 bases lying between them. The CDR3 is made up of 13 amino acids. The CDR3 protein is CSVRQGRVETQYF. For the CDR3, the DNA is TGCAGCGTAAGGCAGGGGAGGGTAGAGACCCAGTACTTC.

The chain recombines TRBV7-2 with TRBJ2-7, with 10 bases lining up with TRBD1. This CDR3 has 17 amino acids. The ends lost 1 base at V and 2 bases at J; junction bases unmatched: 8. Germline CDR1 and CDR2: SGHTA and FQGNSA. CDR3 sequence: CASSLGPPGQGPYEQYF. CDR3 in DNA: TGTGCCAGCAGCTTAGGTCCACCGGGACAGGGGCCCTACGAGCAGTACTTC. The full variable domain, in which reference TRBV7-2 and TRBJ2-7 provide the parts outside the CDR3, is GAGVSQSPSNKVTEKGKDVELRCDPISGHTALYWYRQSLGQGLEFLIYFQGNSAPDKSGLPSDRFSAERTGGSVSTLTIQRTQQEDSAVYLCASSLGPPGQGPYEQYFGPGTRLTVT.

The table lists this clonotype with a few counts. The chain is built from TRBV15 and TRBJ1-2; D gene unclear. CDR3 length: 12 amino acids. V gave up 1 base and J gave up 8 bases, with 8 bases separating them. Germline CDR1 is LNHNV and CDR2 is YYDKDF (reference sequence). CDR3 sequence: CATSRVTGGYTF. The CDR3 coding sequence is TGTGCCACCAGCAGAGTGACGGGAGGCTACACCTTC.

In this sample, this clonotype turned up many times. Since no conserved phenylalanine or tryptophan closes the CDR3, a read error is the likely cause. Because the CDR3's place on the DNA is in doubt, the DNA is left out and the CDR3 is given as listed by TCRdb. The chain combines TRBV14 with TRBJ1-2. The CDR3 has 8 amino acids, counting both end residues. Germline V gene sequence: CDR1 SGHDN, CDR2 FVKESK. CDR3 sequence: CASKSQSI.

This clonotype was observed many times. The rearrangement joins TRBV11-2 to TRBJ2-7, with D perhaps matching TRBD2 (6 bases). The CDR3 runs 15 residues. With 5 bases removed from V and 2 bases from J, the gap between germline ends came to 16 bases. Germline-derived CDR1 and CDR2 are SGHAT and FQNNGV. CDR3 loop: CASSHPGLSTYEQYF. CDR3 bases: TGTGCCAGCAGCCACCCGGGACTTTCCACCTACGAGCAGTACTTC.

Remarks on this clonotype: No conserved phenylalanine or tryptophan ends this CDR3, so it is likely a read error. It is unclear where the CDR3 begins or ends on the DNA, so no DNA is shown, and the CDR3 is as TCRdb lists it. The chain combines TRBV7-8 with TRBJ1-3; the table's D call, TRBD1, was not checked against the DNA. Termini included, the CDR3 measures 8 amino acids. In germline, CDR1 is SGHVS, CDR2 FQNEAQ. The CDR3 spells CASSSAGQ.

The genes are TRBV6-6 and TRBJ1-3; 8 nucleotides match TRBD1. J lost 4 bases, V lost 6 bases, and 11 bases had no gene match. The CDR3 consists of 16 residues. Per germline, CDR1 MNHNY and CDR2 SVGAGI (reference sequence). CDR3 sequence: CASSPGGQGGGNTIYF. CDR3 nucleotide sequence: TGTGCCAGCAGCCCCGGTGGACAGGGAGGCGGAAACACCATATATTTT.

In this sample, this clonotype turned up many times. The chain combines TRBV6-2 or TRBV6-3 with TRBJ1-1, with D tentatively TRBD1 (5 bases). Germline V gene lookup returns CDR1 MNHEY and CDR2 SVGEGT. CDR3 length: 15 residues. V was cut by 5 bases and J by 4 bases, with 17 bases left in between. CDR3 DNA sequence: TGTGCCAGCAGTACCTACAACGGGGGGGGCACTGAAGCTTTCTTT. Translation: CASSTYNGGGTEAFF.

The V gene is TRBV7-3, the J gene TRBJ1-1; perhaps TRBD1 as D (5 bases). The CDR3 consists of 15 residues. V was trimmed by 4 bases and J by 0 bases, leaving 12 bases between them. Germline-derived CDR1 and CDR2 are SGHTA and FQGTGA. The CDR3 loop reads CASSSRRGMNTEAFF. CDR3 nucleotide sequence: TGTGCCAGCAGCTCCCGTCGGGGGATGAACACTGAAGCTTTCTTT. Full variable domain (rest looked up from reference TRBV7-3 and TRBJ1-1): GAGVSQTPSNKVTEKGKYVELRCDPISGHTALYWYRQSLGQGPEFLIYFQGTGAADDSGLPNDRFFAVRPEGSVSTLKIQRTERGDSAVYLCASSSRRGMNTEAFFGQGTRLTVV.

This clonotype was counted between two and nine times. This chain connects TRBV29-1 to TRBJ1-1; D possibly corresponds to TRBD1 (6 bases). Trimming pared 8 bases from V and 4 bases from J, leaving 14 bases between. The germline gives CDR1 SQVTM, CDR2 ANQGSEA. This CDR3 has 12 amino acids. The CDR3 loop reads CSLGGGRTEAFF. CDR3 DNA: TGCAGCTTAGGGGGGGGTCGCACTGAAGCTTTCTTT.

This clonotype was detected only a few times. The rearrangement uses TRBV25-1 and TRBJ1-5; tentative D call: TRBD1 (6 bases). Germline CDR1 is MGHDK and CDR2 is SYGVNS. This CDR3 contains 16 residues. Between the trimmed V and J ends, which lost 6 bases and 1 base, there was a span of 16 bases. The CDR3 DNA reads TGTGCCAGCAGCCCCGAGGGGGGAGGCAGCAATCAGCCCCAGCATTTT. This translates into CASSPEGGGSNQPQHF.

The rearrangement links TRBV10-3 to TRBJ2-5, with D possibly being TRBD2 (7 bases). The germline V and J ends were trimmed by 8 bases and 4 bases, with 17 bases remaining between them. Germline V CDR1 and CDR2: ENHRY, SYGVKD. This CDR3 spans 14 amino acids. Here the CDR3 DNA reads TGTGCCATCCCAAGGGGGGGGCATGGAGAGACCCAGTACTTC. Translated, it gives CAIPRGGHGETQYF.

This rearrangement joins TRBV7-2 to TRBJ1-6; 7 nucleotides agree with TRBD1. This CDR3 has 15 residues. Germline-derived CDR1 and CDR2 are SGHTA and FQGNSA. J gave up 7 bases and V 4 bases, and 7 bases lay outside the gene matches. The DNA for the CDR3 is TGTGCCAGCAGCTCCCAGGGGGTACGCAATTCACCCCTCCACTTT. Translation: CASSSQGVRNSPLHF.